These T cell receptor beta chains were read from a single sample in a study of shared clonotypes between healthy human individuals. Data came from immunoSEQ multiplex PCR; TCRdb stores just in-frame clones and leaves some out. The table records fewer than 600,000 clones, just over 75% of them present only once. Sequencing used PBMCs. All receptors derive from a woman in her 40s in good health. Some clones in this sample may be carry-over from other donors' samples. The CDR3 runs from the conserved cysteine through the conserved F or W. The D gene is left open where the match is weak. Expanded clones are given a class, and other clones once, few, many or no size at all.

-,TRBV28,-,TRBJ2-7,CASSLEIGAREQYF,TGTGCCAGCAGTTTAGAGATAGGGGCTCGCGAGCAGTACTTC
-,TRBV6-5,-,TRBJ2-7,CASRPDRASSYEQYF,TGTGCCAGCAGACCGGACAGAGCGAGCTCCTACGAGCAGTACTTC
-,TRBV7-2,-,TRBJ1-5,CASSLERTGKRPQHF,TGTGCCAGCAGCTTAGAAAGAACAGGGAAGCGGCCCCAGCATTTT
-,TRBV5-1,-,TRBJ2-2,CASSSRRDTGELFF,TGCGCCAGCAGCTCGAGGAGGGACACCGGGGAGCTGTTTTTT
once,TRBV4-1,-,TRBJ2-1,CASSQDLGWGKQFF,TGCGCCAGCAGCCAAGATCTGGGATGGGGAAAGCAGTTCTTC
-,TRBV27,-,TRBJ2-2,CASSLELKQRQVGELFF,TGTGCCAGCAGTTTAGAGTTGAAGCAGCGCCAAGTCGGGGAGCTGTTTTTT
once,TRBV19,TRBD2,TRBJ2-1,CASSSGRAQEQFF,TGTGCCAGTAGTAGCGGGAGGGCGCAGGAGCAGTTCTTC
-,TRBV2,TRBD1,TRBJ1-2,CASSQGTAQTDGYTF,TGTGCCAGCAGCCAGGGGACAGCCCAGACCGATGGCTACACCTTC
-,TRBV10-1,TRBD2,TRBJ2-5,CASSESISGRALETQYF,TGCGCCAGCAGTGAGTCGATTAGCGGGAGGGCCTTGGAGACCCAGTACTTC
-,TRBV18,-,TRBJ2-2,CASSPVGRSTGTGELFF,TGTGCCAGCTCACCGGTGGGACGCTCCACGGGAACCGGGGAGCTGTTTTTT
-,TRBV4-2,TRBD2,TRBJ2-2,CASSHGPLAGASGTGELFF,TGTGCCAGCAGCCATGGTCCCCTAGCGGGAGCGTCTGGCACCGGGGAGCTGTTTTTT
-,TRBV5-1,-,TRBJ2-7,CASAEGPYEQYF,TGCGCCAGCGCTGAAGGGCCCTACGAGCAGTACTTC
-,TRBV5-1,-,TRBJ1-4,CASSLVWGATNEKLFF,TGCGCCAGCAGCTTGGTGTGGGGGGCAACTAATGAAAAACTGTTTTTT
-,TRBV29-1,-,TRBJ2-7,CSALKRGAYEQYF,TGCAGCGCCCTGAAAAGGGGGGCCTACGAGCAGTACTTC
-,TRBV5-6,TRBD1,TRBJ1-1,CASSSGTGANTEAFF,TGTGCCAGCAGCTCCGGGACAGGGGCAAACACTGAAGCTTTCTTT
-,TRBV5-1,-,TRBJ2-7,CASSEGSFYEQYF,TGCGCCAGCAGCGAAGGTAGCTTCTACGAGCAGTACTTC
once,TRBV27,-,TRBJ1-1,CASSTAGGSLEAFF,TGTGCCAGCAGTACAGCTGGGGGATCCCTAGAAGCTTTCTTT
-,TRBV28,-,TRBJ2-1,CASSSSPSYNEQFF,TGTGCCAGCAGCTCCTCCCCCTCCTACAATGAGCAGTTCTTC
-,TRBV6-6,-,TRBJ2-7,CASSYQETGISSVQYF,TGTGCCAGCAGTTACCAAGAGACAGGTATCTCGTCGGTGCAGTACTTC
-,TRBV18,-,TRBJ1-1,CASSQIQDQNTEAFF,TGTGCCAGCTCACAAATACAGGACCAGAACACTGAAGCTTTCTTT
-,TRBV18,TRBD1,TRBJ1-2,CASSPPGQGNYGYTF,TGTGCCAGCTCACCACCGGGACAGGGGAACTATGGCTACACCTTC
once,TRBV9,-,TRBJ2-7,CASSVGSQTVYEQYF,TGTGCCAGCAGCGTAGGGTCGCAGACTGTGTACGAGCAGTACTTC
-,TRBV18,-,TRBJ1-2,CASSPPGGAYGYTF,TGTGCCAGCTCACCACCGGGGGGGGCCTATGGCTACACCTTC
-,TRBV7-3,-,TRBJ2-2,CASSPGTGELFF,TGTGCCAGCAGCCCCGGGACCGGGGAGCTGTTTTTT
few,TRBV5-8,-,TRBJ1-5,CASSLDRNQPQHF,TGTGCCAGCAGCTTGGATCGCAATCAGCCCCAGCATTTT
-,TRBV5-6,-,TRBJ2-5,CASSILGGGQETQYF,TGTGCCAGCAGCATCCTGGGAGGGGGCCAAGAGACCCAGTACTTC
-,TRBV18,-,TRBJ1-5,CASSPTGGQPQHF,TGTGCCAGCTCACCAACGGGGGGACAGCCCCAGCATTTT
-,TRBV7-2,-,TRBJ1-2,CASSSGLTGYGYTF,TGTGCCAGCAGCTCGGGATTGACAGGCTATGGCTACACCTTC
-,TRBV29-1,-,TRBJ2-1,CSVEAPILTYNEQFF,TGCAGCGTTGAAGCCCCCATCCTGACCTACAATGAGCAGTTCTTC
once,TRBV5-1,-,TRBJ1-2,CASSPGFTNYGYTF,TGCGCCAGCAGCCCAGGATTTACGAACTATGGCTACACCTTC
-,TRBV7-5,-,TRBJ2-7,CVRSFLGLHYEQYF,TGTGTCAGAAGCTTCCTGGGACTTCACTACGAGCAGTACTTC
-,TRBV4-3,TRBD1,TRBJ1-1,CASSQDLETGVMAFF,TGCGCCAGCAGCCAAGACTTGGAAACAGGGGTAATGGCTTTCTTT
-,TRBV6-4,TRBD2,TRBJ2-7,CASSVPGLAEPDSYEQYF,TGTGCCAGCAGTGTGCCGGGACTAGCGGAACCGGATTCCTACGAGCAGTACTTC
-,TRBV28,-,TRBJ1-1,CASVSLRQDTEAFF,TGCGCCAGCGTTTCTTTGAGACAGGACACTGAAGCTTTCTTT
-,TRBV18,-,TRBJ2-3,CASSPGLGGGSTDTQYF,TGTGCCAGCTCACCGGGCTTAGGGGGAGGATCCACAGATACGCAGTATTTT
few,TRBV7-8,-,TRBJ2-7,CASSLGASGSSHEQYF,TGTGCCAGCAGCTTAGGAGCGAGCGGAAGCTCCCACGAGCAGTACTTC
-,TRBV5-1,-,TRBJ2-7,CASYVGNSATYEQYF,TGCGCCAGCTACGTCGGGAACTCCGCCACCTACGAGCAGTACTTC
-,TRBV4-1,-,TRBJ2-5,CASSQQGGGQETQYF,TGCGCCAGCAGCCAACAGGGCGGCGGGCAAGAGACCCAGTACTTC
-,TRBV6-5,-,TRBJ1-2,CASRDNRNYGYTF,TGTGCCAGCAGAGACAATCGGAACTATGGCTACACCTTC
-,TRBV19,TRBD1,TRBJ2-5,CASTDRQDQETQYF,TGTGCCAGTACGGACAGGCAAGATCAAGAGACCCAGTACTTC
-,TRBV7-9,-,TRBJ2-7,CASSSPGQTYEQYF,TGTGCCAGCAGCTCCCCCGGACAGACCTACGAGCAGTACTTC
-,TRBV5-6,TRBD1,TRBJ1-1,CASSLAGTGGLTEAFF,TGTGCCAGCAGCTTGGCCGGGACAGGGGGCTTAACGGAAGCTTTCTTT
once,TRBV7-2,-,TRBJ2-6,CASSLLYSGANVLTF,TGTGCCAGCAGCTTATTGTACTCTGGGGCCAACGTCCTGACTTTC
once,TRBV5-1,-,TRBJ1-3,CASSPDQGSAGNTIYF,TGCGCCAGCAGCCCAGACCAGGGATCGGCTGGAAACACCATATATTTT
few,TRBV4-2,-,TRBJ2-3,CASSQRRQGDTQYF,TGTGCCAGCAGCCAAAGGCGCCAGGGAGATACGCAGTATTTT
-,TRBV9,TRBD2,TRBJ2-3,CASSVGGSGRASTDTQYF,TGTGCCAGCAGCGTAGGAGGTAGCGGGAGGGCCAGCACAGATACGCAGTATTTT
-,TRBV19,-,TRBJ2-1,CASSVYNEQFF,TGTGCCAGTAGTGTATACAATGAGCAGTTCTTC
many,TRBV7-3,TRBD2,TRBJ2-1,CASSPSGVNNEQFF,TGTGCCAGCAGTCCTAGCGGAGTGAACAATGAGCAGTTCTTC
-,TRBV28,TRBD1,TRBJ1-5,CASRTGTGFNQPQHF,TGTGCCAGCAGGACCGGGACAGGGTTTAATCAGCCCCAGCATTTT
many,TRBV28,TRBD1,TRBJ2-7,CASIGTGVYEQYF,TGTGCCAGCATCGGGACAGGGGTCTACGAGCAGTACTTC
-,TRBV5-1,TRBD2,TRBJ2-7,CASSLGTSGRTYEQYF,TGCGCCAGCAGCTTGGGCACTAGCGGGAGAACCTACGAGCAGTACTTC
-,TRBV27,TRBD1,TRBJ2-7,CASSLRDRVEQYF,TGTGCCAGCAGTTTAAGGGACAGGGTCGAGCAGTACTTC
medium-sized,TRBV29-1,TRBD2,TRBJ2-1,CSVESGRGNEQFF,TGCAGCGTTGAAAGCGGGAGAGGTAATGAGCAGTTCTTC
-,TRBV12-5,-,TRBJ2-3,CASAKEGRTDTQYF,TGTGCTAGTGCCAAGGAGGGCCGCACAGATACGCAGTATTTT
once,TRBV2,TRBD2,TRBJ2-2,CASSEARGAGELFF,TGTGCCAGCAGTGAAGCGCGGGGGGCCGGGGAGCTGTTTTTT
-,TRBV2,-,TRBJ2-5,CASTFWSRETQYF,TGTGCCAGCACTTTTTGGTCCAGGGAGACCCAGTACTTC
-,TRBV30,-,TRBJ2-1,CAWSPTTALYNEQFF,TGTGCCTGGAGCCCTACAACCGCGCTTTACAATGAGCAGTTCTTC
many,TRBV9,-,TRBJ2-7,CASSSSQGSREQYF,TGTGCCAGCAGCTCCAGCCAGGGGTCGAGGGAGCAGTACTTC
-,TRBV7-2,TRBD1,TRBJ2-2,CASSSDRAGELFF,TGTGCCAGCAGCTCCGACAGGGCCGGGGAGCTGTTTTTT